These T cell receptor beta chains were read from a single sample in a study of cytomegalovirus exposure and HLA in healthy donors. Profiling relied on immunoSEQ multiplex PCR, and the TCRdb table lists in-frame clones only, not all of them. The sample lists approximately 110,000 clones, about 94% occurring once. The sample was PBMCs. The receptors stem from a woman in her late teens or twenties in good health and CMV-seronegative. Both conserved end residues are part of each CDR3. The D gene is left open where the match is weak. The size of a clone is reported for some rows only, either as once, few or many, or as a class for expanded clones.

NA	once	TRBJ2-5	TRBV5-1	CASKGAGEETQYF	TGCGCCAGCAAGGGAGCAGGGGAGGAGACCCAGTACTTC
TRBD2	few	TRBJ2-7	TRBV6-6	CASSYYKGGRYEQYF	TGTGCCAGCAGTTACTACAAGGGCGGGAGATACGAGCAGTACTTC
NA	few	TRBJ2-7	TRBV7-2	CASSSRGDYSYEQYF	TGTGCCAGCAGCTCGAGGGGGGACTACTCCTACGAGCAGTACTTC
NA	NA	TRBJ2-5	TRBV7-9	CASSSQGRETQYF	TGTGCCAGCAGCTCACAGGGCCGAGAGACCCAGTACTTC
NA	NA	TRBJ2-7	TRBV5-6	CASSPGWVPGVGQYF	TGTGCCAGCAGCCCGGGTTGGGTCCCCGGTGTGGGGCAGTACTTC
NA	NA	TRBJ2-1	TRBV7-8	CASSPREVFNEQFF	TGTGCCAGCAGCCCCCGAGAGGTTTTCAATGAGCAGTTCTTC
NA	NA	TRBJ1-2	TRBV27	CASSPILRNYGYTF	TGTGCCAGCAGTCCCATCTTGAGAAACTATGGCTACACCTTC
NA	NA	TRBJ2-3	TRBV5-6	CASSYPPGTDTQYF	TGTGCCAGCAGCTACCCTCCGGGTACAGATACGCAGTATTTT
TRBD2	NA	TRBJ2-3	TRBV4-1	CASSLGTGGAVDTQYF	TGCGCCAGCAGCCTCGGAACGGGGGGGGCCGTAGATACGCAGTATTTT
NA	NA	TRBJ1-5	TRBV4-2	CASSQEEGRNQPQHF	TGTGCCAGCAGCCAAGAAGAGGGCCGCAATCAGCCCCAGCATTTT
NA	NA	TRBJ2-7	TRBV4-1	CASSQEPGTWYEQYF	TGCGCCAGCAGCCAAGAACCCGGGACTTGGTACGAGCAGTACTTC
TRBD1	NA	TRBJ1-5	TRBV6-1	CASSGDRANQPQHF	TGTGCCAGCAGTGGCGACAGGGCGAATCAGCCCCAGCATTTT
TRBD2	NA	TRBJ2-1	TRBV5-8	CASSLVVAGVGFF	TGTGCCAGCAGCTTGGTTGTAGCGGGAGTGGGGTTCTTC
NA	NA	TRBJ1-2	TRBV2	CASSETGGGGYDYTF	TGTGCCAGCAGCGAAACCGGAGGGGGGGGTTATGACTACACCTTC
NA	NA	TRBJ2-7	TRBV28	CASGDYEQYF	TGTGCCAGCGGAGACTACGAGCAGTACTTC
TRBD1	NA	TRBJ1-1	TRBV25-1	CASSIQGGGTEAFF	TGTGCCAGCAGTATACAGGGGGGAGGAACTGAAGCTTTCTTT
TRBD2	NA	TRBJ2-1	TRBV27	CASSLGAGGPVYNEQFF	TGTGCCAGCAGTTTAGGGGCGGGGGGGCCCGTATACAATGAGCAGTTCTTC
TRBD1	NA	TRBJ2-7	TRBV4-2	CASSRGQGLFYEQYF	TGTGCCAGCAGCCGGGGACAGGGATTGTTCTACGAGCAGTACTTC
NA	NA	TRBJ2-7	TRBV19	CASSPAPYTYEQYF	TGTGCCAGTAGTCCCGCCCCCTATACCTACGAGCAGTACTTC
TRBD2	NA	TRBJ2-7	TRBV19	CASSTSGTSGSTYEQYF	TGTGCCAGTAGTACCTCCGGGACTAGCGGGTCTACCTACGAGCAGTACTTC
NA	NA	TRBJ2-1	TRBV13	CASSHEATRGNEQFF	TGTGCCAGCAGCCACGAGGCGACTAGGGGCAATGAGCAGTTCTTC
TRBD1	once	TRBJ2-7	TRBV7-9	CASSAGGYEQYF	TGTGCCAGCAGCGCAGGGGGCTACGAGCAGTACTTC
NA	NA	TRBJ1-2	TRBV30	CAWSGTVINYGYTF	TGTGCCTGGAGTGGAACAGTCATTAACTATGGCTACACCTTC
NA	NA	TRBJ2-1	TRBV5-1	CASSEHNEQFF	TGCGCCAGCAGTGAGCACAATGAGCAGTTCTTC
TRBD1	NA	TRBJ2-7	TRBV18	CASSLGTGEMYEQYF	TGTGCCAGCTCCCTGGGGACAGGGGAAATGTACGAGCAGTACTTC
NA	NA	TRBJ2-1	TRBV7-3	CASSSPGMDEQFF	TGTGCCAGCAGCTCCCCGGGGATGGATGAGCAGTTCTTC
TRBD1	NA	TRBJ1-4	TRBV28	CASSSGQGVEEKLFF	TGTGCCAGCAGTTCGGGACAGGGGGTAGAGGAAAAACTGTTTTTT
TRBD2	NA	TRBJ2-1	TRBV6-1	CASRLAGDNEQFF	TGTGCCAGCCGACTAGCGGGGGACAATGAGCAGTTCTTC
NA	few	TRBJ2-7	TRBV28	CASSPGTLTYEQYF	TGTGCCAGCAGCCCAGGGACACTTACCTACGAGCAGTACTTC
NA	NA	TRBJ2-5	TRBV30	CAWSGGGETQYF	TGTGCCTGGAGTGGCGGAGGGGAGACCCAGTACTTC
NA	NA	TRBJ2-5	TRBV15	CATSRRTEGEGTQYF	TGTGCCACCAGCAGGAGGACAGAAGGGGAAGGGACCCAGTACTTC
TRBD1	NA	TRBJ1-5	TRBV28	CASSGTANQPQHF	TGTGCCAGCAGCGGGACAGCTAATCAGCCCCAGCATTTT
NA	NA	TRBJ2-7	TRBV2	CASSEEWQSYEQYF	TGTGCCAGCAGTGAGGAGTGGCAGTCCTACGAGCAGTACTTC
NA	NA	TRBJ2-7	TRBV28	CASSRTGNTYEQYF	TGTGCCAGCAGCCGAACAGGAAATACCTACGAGCAGTACTTC
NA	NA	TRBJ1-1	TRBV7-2	CASSLALGEATEAFF	TGTGCCAGCAGCTTAGCGCTGGGGGAGGCCACTGAAGCTTTCTTT
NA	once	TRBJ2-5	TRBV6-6	CASSPQETQYF	TGTGCCAGCAGCCCTCAGGAGACCCAGTACTTC
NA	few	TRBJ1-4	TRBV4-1	CASKLGGQPIEKLFF	TGCGCCAGCAAACTGGGGGGGCAGCCGATTGAAAAACTGTTTTTT
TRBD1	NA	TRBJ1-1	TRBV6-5	CASSLQGLTEAFF	TGTGCCAGCAGCTTACAGGGGTTGACTGAAGCTTTCTTT
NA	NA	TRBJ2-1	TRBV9	CASSVGPGEKEFF	TGTGCCAGCAGCGTAGGACCGGGAGAAAAGGAGTTCTTC
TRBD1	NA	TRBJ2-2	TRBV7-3	CASSLMGQGNTGELFF	TGTGCCAGCAGCTTAATGGGACAGGGTAACACCGGGGAGCTGTTTTTT
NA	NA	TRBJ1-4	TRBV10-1	CASSDRGLEKLFF	TGCGCCAGCAGTGATAGGGGCTTGGAAAAACTGTTTTTT
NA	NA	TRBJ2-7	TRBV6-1	CASSDTGFYEQYF	TGTGCCAGCAGTGACACAGGGTTTTACGAGCAGTACTTC
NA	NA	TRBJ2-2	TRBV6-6	CASSFLLENTGELFF	TGTGCCAGCAGTTTTCTCCTAGAGAACACCGGGGAGCTGTTTTTT
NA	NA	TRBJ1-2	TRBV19	CASSIDFTTSYGYTF	TGTGCCAGTAGTATAGACTTTACGACTTCCTATGGCTACACCTTC
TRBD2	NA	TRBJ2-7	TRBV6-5	CASTPGSGGGYEQYF	TGTGCCAGCACCCCGGGCAGCGGGGGCGGATACGAGCAGTACTTC
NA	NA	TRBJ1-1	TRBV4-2	CASRQEGTEAFF	TGTGCCAGCAGGCAGGAGGGCACTGAAGCTTTCTTT
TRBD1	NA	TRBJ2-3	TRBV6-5	CASSYSGTGRADTQYF	TGTGCCAGCAGTTACTCGGGGACAGGGAGGGCAGATACGCAGTATTTT
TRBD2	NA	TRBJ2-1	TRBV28	CASSSFSSGRGVDEQFF	TGTGCCAGCAGTTCATTCTCTAGCGGGAGGGGTGTTGATGAGCAGTTCTTC
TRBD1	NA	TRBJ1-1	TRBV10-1	CASSHNRGLNTEAFF	TGCGCCAGCAGTCACAACAGGGGTTTAAACACTGAAGCTTTCTTT
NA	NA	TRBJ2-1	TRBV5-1	CASSFKEQSYNEQFF	TGCGCCAGCAGCTTTAAGGAACAGTCCTACAATGAGCAGTTCTTC
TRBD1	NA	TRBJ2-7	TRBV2	CASSVGQKYEQYF	TGTGCCAGCTCAGTGGGACAGAAATACGAGCAGTACTTC
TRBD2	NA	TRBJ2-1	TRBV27	CASSSRQGRGLAYEQFF	TGTGCCAGCAGTTCCAGACAGGGAAGGGGACTAGCGTATGAGCAGTTCTTC
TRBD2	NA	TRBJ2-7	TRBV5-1	CASSEGLAGGWHF	TGCGCCAGCAGCGAGGGACTAGCGGGAGGTTGGCACTTC